This T cell receptor (beta chain) comes out of a study of blood T cell repertoires in COVID-19 (TCRdb year 2020). About the investigation overall: Samples covering the acute and convalescent phases of COVID-19 were provided by collaborators in the United States, Italy and Spain. The prospective study material was composed of cDNA or gDNA derived from T cells, B-cell-depleted T cells, or PBMCs. Deeply sampled blood TCRbeta repertoires from subjects exposed to, actively infected with, or recovered from COVID-19 were included in the dataset. The repertoires were released in a freely available public database intended as a resource for research on the immune response to SARS-CoV-2. Samples were obtained from the ongoing ImmuneRACE study (first 160 participants) and from some 1,300 subjects provided by 6 global collaborators. Sample metadata almost always included a de-identified subject ID, COVID-19 status, age in years and sex. Where available, HLA class I and class II types were obtained from metadata supplied by the sample provider rather than from assay-based typing. Beyond this particular receptor, the publication reports: The quantity of clinical and demographic metadata differed by source and by participant and was supplied without curation.

CDR1 and CDR2 (LGHDT, YNNKEL) derive from the germline V gene (reference sequence). From the cysteine up to the phenylalanine, the CDR3 has a length of 12 residues. The retained sequence is limited to the CDR3, 36 bases, with the frame set at the first base. Cut back by 6 bases and 7 bases, the V and J ends lie 9 bases apart. Each collaborating institution followed its own protocols to collect whole blood in K2EDTA tubes. For TCRbeta analysis, collaborators shipped samples in one of three forms: frozen whole blood, isolated PBMCs, or DNA extracted from either of those sample types. With regard to this clone: This clone's antigen is unknown. Per-base qualities were not stored, and no clone one base away is much larger.

The immunoSEQ Assay, a bias-controlled multiplex PCR, was used to amplify TCRbeta CDR3 regions from genomic DNA. For the original study's pipeline: The number of nucleated cells in each sample was estimated from the amplification of reference gene primers within the assay. To quantify the absolute abundance of each unique TCRbeta CDR3 rearrangement, sequence reads were collapsed and filtered. For each sample, productive Simpson clonality was calculated by taking the square root of Simpson's diversity index across productive rearrangements. TCRdb stores this immuneACCESS table with in-frame sequences only. Part of the clones is absent; in the studies checked, under half of the shortfall reflects unresolved V genes, and no reason is known for the rest. V and J calls and clone size follow that table, whereas D and trimming were derived from the DNA. The sample includes hundreds of thousands of clones, with 75% to 90% observed a single time. The ten largest clones take up approximately 0.25% of the sample.

The chain links TRBV3-1 (or the pseudogene TRBV3-2) with TRBJ2-2, with no reliable assignment of the D segment. Source material: peripheral blood. The receptor comes from a woman aged 18-35 years with acute or convalescent COVID-19. The DNA sequence is given as TGTGCCAGCAGTCAAACGGGCGGGGAGCTGTTTTTT. This gives the protein CASSQTGGELFF.